What follows is one T cell receptor (beta chain) and its context. Antigen specificity is unknown. The timepoints at which blood was sampled were baseline, cycle 4 day 1, and cycle 7 day 1. The repertoire was sequenced with immunoSEQ multiplex PCR; TCRdb's copy has only in-frame clones and lacks some. The table includes tens of thousands of clones, more than 65% detected once. This entry comes from a study of OX40 agonist ivuxolimab in advanced cancers. Overall study results and limits: Low levels of normalized T-cell clonal expansion also appeared in some nonresponders.

Here the sequenced sample was CD4+ or CD8+ T cells sorted from blood, taken in a trial of the OX40 agonist ivuxolimab. This sequence originates from an adult with an advanced solid tumor such as melanoma, head and neck, liver or kidney cancer.

This CDR3 is CAIKTQIHRGNTIYF. The CDR3 DNA is TGTGCCATCAAGACCCAAATACACAGGGGAAACACCATATATTTT. V usage is TRBV10-3 and J usage is TRBJ1-3; a weak D match, TRBD1 (5 bases). V gave up 7 bases and J gave up 4 bases, with 17 bases separating them. CDR1 is ENHRY and CDR2 is SYGVKD in the germline V gene. This CDR3 has 15 residues.